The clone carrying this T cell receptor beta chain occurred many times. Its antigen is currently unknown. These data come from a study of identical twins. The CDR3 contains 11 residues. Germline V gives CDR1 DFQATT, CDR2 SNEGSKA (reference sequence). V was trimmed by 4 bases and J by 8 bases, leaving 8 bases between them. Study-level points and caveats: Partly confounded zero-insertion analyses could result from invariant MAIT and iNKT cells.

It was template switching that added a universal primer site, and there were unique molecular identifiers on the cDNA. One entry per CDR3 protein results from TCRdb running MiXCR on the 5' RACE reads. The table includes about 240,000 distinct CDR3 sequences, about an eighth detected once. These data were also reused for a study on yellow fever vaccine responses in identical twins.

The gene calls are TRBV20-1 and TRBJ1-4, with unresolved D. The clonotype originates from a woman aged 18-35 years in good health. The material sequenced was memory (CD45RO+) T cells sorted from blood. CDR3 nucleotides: TGCAGTGCTATGACGATGGAAAAACTGTTTTTT. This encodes CSAMTMEKLFF.